This note documents a single TCR beta chain sequence. The data were obtained in a study of shared clonotypes between healthy human individuals. Genomic DNA of every subset was divided equally among multiple immunoSEQ plates. This table comes from immunoSEQ multiplex PCR, and its TCRdb copy is limited to in-frame clones, with some not included. The sample holds approximately 2,000,000 clones, 85% to 95% seen once. This CDR3 comprises 16 residues. The germline CDR1 and CDR2 sequences are MNHEY and SMNVEV (reference sequence). The V segment lost 4 bases and the J segment 4 bases; nucleotides outside the gene matches: 12.

The gene calls are TRBV27 and TRBJ1-2; 7 bases match TRBD1. The sample consisted of naive CD4+ T cells from PBMCs. Subset meaning: CD45RA+ positively selected. The receptor was derived from a man between 18 and 29 years old in good health. Some clones in this sample may be carry-over from other donors' samples. The chain's CDR3 is CASSSSRAGGIYGYTF. CDR3 in DNA: TGTGCCAGCAGTTCATCGAGGGCAGGGGGGATCTATGGCTACACCTTC.